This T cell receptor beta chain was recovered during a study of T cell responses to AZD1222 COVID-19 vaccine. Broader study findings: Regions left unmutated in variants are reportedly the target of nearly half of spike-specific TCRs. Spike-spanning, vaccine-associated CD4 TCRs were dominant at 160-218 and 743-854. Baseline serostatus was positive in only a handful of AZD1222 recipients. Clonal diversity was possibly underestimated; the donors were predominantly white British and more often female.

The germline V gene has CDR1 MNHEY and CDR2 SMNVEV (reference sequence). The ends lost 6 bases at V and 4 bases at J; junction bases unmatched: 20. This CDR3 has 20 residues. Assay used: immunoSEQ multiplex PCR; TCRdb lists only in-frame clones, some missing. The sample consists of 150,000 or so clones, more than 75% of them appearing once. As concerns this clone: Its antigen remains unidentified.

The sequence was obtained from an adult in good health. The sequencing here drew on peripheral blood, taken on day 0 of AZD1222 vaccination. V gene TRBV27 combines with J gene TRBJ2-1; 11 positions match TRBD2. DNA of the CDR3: TGTGCCAGCAGAAGACTGGGATTAACAGGGGGACTAGCGGTTTACAATGAGCAGTTCTTC. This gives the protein CASRRLGLTGGLAVYNEQFF.